This is a list of T cell receptor beta chains from one sample in a study of identical twins' blood T cells. TCRdb fed the 5' RACE reads into MiXCR, producing one record per CDR3 protein. In the table there are fewer than 450,000 distinct CDR3 sequences, 28% of which are singletons. The specimen sequenced was PBMCs. These receptors all come from a woman aged 18 to 55 in good health. The CDR3 runs from the conserved cysteine through the conserved F or W. A D gene is named only where the DNA matches it firmly. For some rows the clone size is stated as once, few or many, or as a class when expanded; others skip it.

14	TRBJ1-1	TRBV29-1	few	TRBD1	TGCAGCGTTGAGCGGGGAGACAGGGGTAGTGAAGCTTTCTTT	CSVERGDRGSEAFF
17	TRBJ1-3	TRBV10-3	few	TRBD1	TGTGCCATCAGTGAGCGCGGACAGGCGTTCTCTGGAAACACCATATATTTT	CAISERGQAFSGNTIYF
12	TRBJ2-5	TRBV29-1	many	.	TGCAGCGGCGCCACCAGCCAAGAGACCCAGTACTTC	CSGATSQETQYF
14	TRBJ1-5	TRBV28	many	TRBD1	TGTGCCAGCAGTCTTCGACAGGGTAATCAGCCCCAGCATTTT	CASSLRQGNQPQHF
15	TRBJ1-2	TRBV20-1	.	.	TGCAGTGCTAGAGAGAGACCTACGGGCGTCTATGGCTACACCTTC	CSARERPTGVYGYTF
17	TRBJ2-1	TRBV5-1	.	TRBD2	TGCGCCAGCAGCAAAGGGACTAGCGGGAGGCCAAACGATGAGCAGTTCTTC	CASSKGTSGRPNDEQFF
16	TRBJ1-6	TRBV7-9	.	TRBD1	TGTGCCAGCAGCTTTGGTGTGACAGGGGAAAATTCACCCCTCCACTTT	CASSFGVTGENSPLHF
16	TRBJ2-2	TRBV5-1	.	TRBD1	TGCGCCAGCAGCATTCAACAGGGGGCAGACACCGGGGAGATGTTTTTT	CASSIQQGADTGEMFF
15	TRBJ1-5	TRBV5-1	.	TRBD1	TGCGCCAGCAGCTCGACAGGGGAAAGGAATCAGCCCCAGCATTTT	CASSSTGERNQPQHF
11	TRBJ1-2	TRBV29-1	many	.	TGCAGCGTTGAAAGCAGAGATGGCTACACCTTC	CSVESRDGYTF
13	TRBJ1-3	TRBV7-2	few	.	TGTGCCAGCAGCCAGGGTCCGGGAAACACCATATATTTT	CASSQGPGNTIYF
14	TRBJ2-3	TRBV29-1	few	TRBD1	TGCAGCGTCGGCCGAGGGACAGGGACGGATACGCAGTATTTT	CSVGRGTGTDTQYF
15	TRBJ1-1	TRBV4-3	many	.	TGCGCCAGCAGCCCCGATGGGGCTAGGTACACTGAAGCTTTCTTT	CASSPDGARYTEAFF
15	TRBJ2-3	TRBV12-3/TRBV12-4	few	TRBD2	TGTGCCAGCAGTCCTAGCGGGAGTATATCAGATACGCAGTATTTT	CASSPSGSISDTQYF
14	TRBJ1-2	TRBV9	once	.	TGTGCCAGCAGCGTAAGAGAAGGGTTAGATGGCTACACCTTC	CASSVREGLDGYTF
12	TRBJ1-1	TRBV2	.	.	TGTGCCAGCGGGAAGTCGGGTACTGAAGCTTTCTTT	CASGKSGTEAFF
15	TRBJ1-3	TRBV6-5	few	TRBD1	TGTGCCAGCAGCCCGGGACAGCGGATTGGGGGCACCATATATTTT	CASSPGQRIGGTIYF
18	TRBJ2-1	TRBV20-1	.	TRBD2	TGCAGTGCTAGAGATTTATGGAGCGGGGGGCAGTCTGGTAATGAGCAGTTCTTC	CSARDLWSGGQSGNEQFF
14	TRBJ1-1	TRBV9	few	.	TGTGCCAGCAGCGTAGTGGGGGGCACGACTGAAGCTTTCTTT	CASSVVGGTTEAFF
13	TRBJ1-2	TRBV20-1	.	.	TGCAGTGCTAGAGAAGAGACAGTCTATGGCTACACCTTC	CSAREETVYGYTF
13	TRBJ1-1	TRBV5-1	few	TRBD1	TGCGCCAGCAGCCCAAATACAGGGGCTGAAGCTTTCTTT	CASSPNTGAEAFF
13	TRBJ2-3	TRBV3-1	many	.	TGTGCCAGCAGCCCGTACTCCACAGATACGCAGTATTTT	CASSPYSTDTQYF
14	TRBJ1-2	TRBV15	.	.	TGTGCCACCAGCAGAGATTCGGCAGGGGATGGCTACACCTTC	CATSRDSAGDGYTF
19	TRBJ1-2	TRBV20-1	few	TRBD1	TGCAGTGCTAGAGATTTTACCGGGACAGGGCCACCTTCTAACTATGGCTACACCTTC	CSARDFTGTGPPSNYGYTF
15	TRBJ2-3	TRBV11-3	.	.	TGTGCCAGCAGCTTAGACTCTACCAGAGCAGATACGCAGTATTTT	CASSLDSTRADTQYF
16	TRBJ2-5	TRBV9	.	TRBD1	TGTGCCAGCAGCGTAGGGGTTAGGACAGGGGAAGAGACCCAGTACTTC	CASSVGVRTGEETQYF
14	TRBJ2-7	TRBV20-1	few	TRBD2	TGCAGTGCTGGACTTAGCGGGGTAGGCTACGAGCAGTACTTC	CSAGLSGVGYEQYF
15	TRBJ2-7	TRBV6-9	.	.	TGTGCCAGCAGTGGACGCTACAGGAGCTCCTACGAGCAGTACTTC	CASSGRYRSSYEQYF
16	TRBJ2-7	TRBV7-9	.	TRBD1	TGTGCCAGCAGCCGACGCGAGGACAGGGGGCGCAACGAGCAGTACTTC	CASSRREDRGRNEQYF
14	TRBJ2-2	TRBV29-1	.	TRBD2	TGCAGCGTCCTAAGCGGGACTAGTACCGGGGAGCTGTTTTTT	CSVLSGTSTGELFF
16	TRBJ1-1	TRBV5-4	few	.	TGTGCCAGCAGCGACCCGCTAGGGGGGGAGTACACTGAAGCTTTCTTT	CASSDPLGGEYTEAFF